Detailed here is one TCR beta chain. Its antigen is unidentified. Assay: immunoSEQ multiplex PCR; the TCRdb copy retains only in-frame clones and omits some. The data hold approximately 13,000 clones, with under 90% observed a single time. Per the germline V gene, CDR1 is LGHDT and CDR2 is YNNKEL (reference sequence). V shed 7 bases and J 0 bases; nucleotides not matched to a gene: 4. The CDR3 loop spans 14 amino acids. Documented treatment: AdE1-LMPpoly-expanded autologous EBV-specific T-cell therapy followed by anti-PD-1 nivolumab. These data belong to a study of EBV T-cell therapy then PD-1 blockade in nasopharyngeal carcinoma.

The starting material was CD8+ T cells from blood, obtained around day 100 from a patient whose treatment included autologous EBV-specific T cells and nivolumab. The source is a middle-aged man with nasopharyngeal carcinoma. The chain links TRBV3-1 (or the pseudogene TRBV3-2) to TRBJ2-5; 8 nucleotides align to TRBD2. The CDR3 spells CASISGGYQETQYF. For the CDR3, the DNA is TGTGCCAGCATAAGCGGGGGATACCAAGAGACCCAGTACTTC.